The 25 T cell receptor beta chains reported below all come from one sample, sequenced in a study of blood T cell repertoires in COVID-19. Assay: immunoSEQ multiplex PCR; the TCRdb copy retains only in-frame clones and omits some. The repertoire holds roughly 130,000 clones, with 70% to 90% as singletons. The sequencing input was peripheral blood. The receptors were gathered from a woman between 55 and 75 years old with acute or convalescent COVID-19.

V is TRBV3-1 (or the pseudogene TRBV3-2) and J is TRBJ2-1, with D perhaps matching TRBD2 (7 bases). Germline CDR1 LGHDT, CDR2 YNNKEL (reference sequence). Deletions cut 6 bases from V and 4 bases from J, with 13 bases between. The CDR3 runs to 14 residues. As DNA, the CDR3 is TGTGCCAGCAGGGGGGGAGGGGGTTACAATGAGCAGTTCTTC. It codes for CASRGGGGYNEQFF.

This clone was counted once. The chain combines TRBV10-3 with TRBJ2-1; TRBD2 aligns across 14 bases. The CDR3 extends over 18 amino acids. V lost 6 bases and J lost 3; bases outside the gene matches: 10. Germline CDR1 ENHRY, CDR2 SYGVKD. The CDR3 sequence: CAISDGTSGRGNYNEQFF. The CDR3 DNA is TGTGCCATCAGCGACGGGACTAGCGGGAGAGGGAACTACAATGAGCAGTTCTTC.

The J gene is TRBJ1-2, the V gene TRBV19; a possible D gene is TRBD1 (5 bases). CDR1 is LNHDA, CDR2 SQIVND, per germline (reference sequence). The length of the CDR3 is 14 residues. V was trimmed by 6 bases and J by 4 bases, leaving 15 bases between them. CDR3 sequence (DNA): TGTGCCAGTAGGGGGGGAGGCACGATCTATGGCTACACCTTC. It encodes CASRGGGTIYGYTF.

Points on this clone: At one boundary the junction diverges from the germline segment, which might be a read error. CDR3: CASSLGGRNTGELFF. The CDR3 DNA follows: TGTGCTAGCAGCTTAGGCGGGAGGAACACCGGGGAGCTGTTTTTT. This rearrangement joins TRBV7-7 to TRBJ2-2; 7 nucleotides align to TRBD2. CDR1 SSHAT and CDR2 FNYEAQ come from the germline V gene (reference sequence). The CDR3 covers 15 residues.

The chain combines TRBV7-9 with TRBJ1-2; D not certain. The CDR3 runs 12 residues. Per the germline V gene, CDR1 is SEHNR and CDR2 is FQNEAQ (reference sequence). The V end lost 11 bases, the J end lost 0 bases, and 10 bases lay between the germline ends. The chain's CDR3 is CAYRAANYGYTF. The CDR3 nucleotides are TGTGCCTATCGTGCAGCTAACTATGGCTACACCTTC.

J is TRBJ1-1 and V is TRBV3-1 (or the pseudogene TRBV3-2); possibly TRBD1 for D (6 bases). The CDR3 loop spans 15 amino acids. In germline, CDR1 is LGHDT, CDR2 YNNKEL (reference sequence). The V end was cut by 0 bases, the J end by 1 base, with 9 bases between. The CDR3 nucleotides read TGTGCCAGCAGCCAAGATCTGGGGGCGAACACTGAAGCTTTCTTT. Encoded protein: CASSQDLGANTEAFF.

This clone was picked up one time. The rearrangement links TRBV30 to TRBJ2-1, with 14 bases that match TRBD2. Per germline, CDR1 GTSNPN and CDR2 SVGIG (reference sequence). The CDR3 has 15 amino acids. Trimming removed 3 bases from V and 7 bases from J; junction bases left unmatched: 5. The CDR3 bases are TGTGCCTGGAGAGCCGGGACTAGCGGGAGAAATGAGCAGTTCTTC. Protein product: CAWRAGTSGRNEQFF. Drawing the rest from reference TRBV30 and TRBJ2-1, the complete variable domain is SQTIHQWPATLVQPVGSPLSLECTVEGTSNPNLYWYRQAAGRGLQLLFYSVGIGQISSEVPQNLSASRPQDRQFILSSKKLLLSDSGFYLCAWRAGTSGRNEQFFGPGTRLTVL.

This clone was recorded once. This chain links TRBV19 with TRBJ2-3, with 8 bases identical to TRBD2. The germline V gene encodes CDR1 LNHDA and CDR2 SQIVND (reference sequence). There are 15 residues in the CDR3. The V segment lost 6 bases and the J segment 5 bases; nucleotides outside the gene matches: 10. CDR3: CASSETSGVVDTQYF. CDR3 bases: TGTGCCAGTAGCGAAACTAGCGGAGTCGTAGATACGCAGTATTTT.

The rearrangement uses TRBV7-8 and TRBJ1-5; D is perhaps TRBD1 (6 bases). The germline gives CDR1 SGHVS, CDR2 FQNEAQ. V was cut by 3 bases and J by 2 bases, with 17 bases left in between. The CDR3 extends over 17 amino acids. For the CDR3, the DNA is TGTGCCAGCAGCTTTTCACAGGGTCAAGGAGGCAATCAGCCCCAGCATTTT. It is translated as CASSFSQGQGGNQPQHF.

CDR3 nucleotide sequence: TGTGCCAGCAGCTTGGGAACAGTGAACACTGAAGCTTTCTTT. As protein: CASSLGTVNTEAFF. This chain connects TRBV5-6 to TRBJ1-1; D not certain. V gave up 0 bases and J gave up 0 bases, with 6 bases separating them. The CDR3 consists of 14 residues. Germline V gene sequence: CDR1 SGHDT, CDR2 YYEEEE.

The rearrangement uses TRBV24-1 and TRBJ2-3; 14 bases map to TRBD2. In germline, CDR1 is KGHDR, CDR2 SFDVKD. The J segment lost 0 bases and the V segment lost 0 bases, leaving 7 bases of the junction unmatched. The length of the CDR3 is 20 residues. CDR3 DNA: TGTGCCACCAGTGATTTGCAAGGGACTAGCGGGAGAGGGAGCACAGATACGCAGTATTTT. It codes for CATSDLQGTSGRGSTDTQYF.

DNA for the CDR3: TGTGCCAGCAGAAAGGGGGGGGAGAGTTCCGGGGAGCTGTTTTTT. Amino acid sequence: CASRKGGESSGELFF. The V gene is TRBV4-2, the J gene TRBJ2-2; maybe TRBD2 (7 bases). The V and J ends lost 6 bases and 6 bases respectively, with 17 bases between them. CDR1 is LGHNA, CDR2 YNFKEQ, per germline. The CDR3 contains 15 residues.

The chain has TRBV10-3 and TRBJ1-3, with unresolved D. V was trimmed by 8 bases and J by 0 bases, leaving 11 bases between them. Germline-derived CDR1 and CDR2 are ENHRY and SYGVKD. This CDR3 is 14 amino acids long. For the CDR3, the DNA is TGTGCCATCCGGGGAGTCTCCTCTGGAAACACCATATATTTT. Amino acids: CAIRGVSSGNTIYF.

This clone was picked up one time. This sample also contains other DNA sequences that code for the same CDR3. This sequence joins TRBV6-5 and TRBJ2-2; 8 nucleotides line up with TRBD2. The CDR3 has 14 residues. V lost 6 bases to trimming and J lost 8 bases; unmatched junction nucleotides: 8. Per germline, CDR1 MNHEY and CDR2 SVGAGI. The CDR3 protein is CASRTPGGAGELFF. CDR3 DNA: TGTGCCAGCAGAACCCCCGGGGGGGCTGGGGAGCTGTTTTTT.

This chain links TRBV6-5 with TRBJ1-1, with 8 bases that match TRBD1. The junction had 13 bases not matched to a gene; V was cut back by 6 bases and J by 10 bases. The CDR3 is made up of 14 amino acids. The germline CDR1 and CDR2 sequences are MNHEY and SVGAGI. The CDR3 here is CASSPGQGLSLAFF. For the CDR3, the DNA is TGTGCCAGCAGCCCCGGACAGGGTCTTTCCTTAGCTTTCTTT.

The table lists this clone with a few counts. The chain uses TRBV28 and TRBJ1-2; 9 nucleotides agree with TRBD1. The J segment lost 2 bases and the V segment lost 5 bases, leaving 9 bases of the junction unmatched. In germline, CDR1 is MDHEN, CDR2 SYDVKM. The CDR3 is made up of 16 amino acids. The chain's CDR3 is CASSRDRALTNYGYTF. In nucleotides, the CDR3 is TGTGCCAGCAGTAGGGACAGGGCCCTAACAAACTATGGCTACACCTTC.

The J gene is TRBJ1-4, the V gene TRBV5-1, with 7 bases lining up with TRBD1. This CDR3 comprises 17 residues. The trim removed 4 bases at V and 7 bases at J, leaving 16 bases unmatched. CDR1 is SGHRS, CDR2 YFSETQ, per germline. CDR3 loop: CASSQRTGGNGFEKLFF. The CDR3 DNA sequence: TGCGCCAGCAGCCAGAGGACAGGAGGGAATGGTTTTGAAAAACTGTTTTTT.

V usage is TRBV3-1 (or the pseudogene TRBV3-2) and J usage is TRBJ1-4, with 7 bases aligning to TRBD1. Germline CDR1 and CDR2: LGHDT and YNNKEL (reference sequence). This CDR3 is 14 amino acids long. Trimming at V came to 4 bases and at J to 4 bases, leaving 3 bases not matched to a gene. The CDR3 sequence is CASSLGQVNEKLFF. The CDR3 bases are TGTGCCAGCAGCCTCGGACAGGTTAATGAAAAACTGTTTTTT.

This chain uses TRBV11-3 with TRBJ2-1, with 8 bases identical to TRBD2. The length of the CDR3 is 15 residues. CDR1 SGHNT and CDR2 YENEEA come from the germline V gene. V gave up 5 bases and J gave up 10 bases; unmatched junction bases: 13. CDR3 nucleotide sequence: TGTGCCAGCAGCCCTAGTCGGGGACTAGATAACGAGCAGTTCTTC. Its protein product is CASSPSRGLDNEQFF.

The V and J genes are TRBV18 and TRBJ2-7, with D unresolved. With 4 bases removed from V and 7 bases from J, the gap between germline ends came to 8 bases. The germline CDR1 and CDR2 sequences are KGHSH and LQKENI. CDR3 length equals 11 residues. The CDR3 region has the DNA TGTGCCAGCTCACGATCGGGTGAGCAGTACGTC. Residues: CASSRSGEQYV.

This clone was found once. J is TRBJ2-2 and V is TRBV5-1; D uncertain. The V end lost 3 bases, the J end lost 1 base, and 10 bases lay between the germline ends. CDR1 and CDR2 from the germline V gene are SGHRS and YFSETQ. The CDR3 runs to 15 residues. CDR3 in DNA: TGCGCCAGCAGCTCAGGCAGCCAGAACACCGGGGAGCTGTTTTTT. Its translation: CASSSGSQNTGELFF.

V gene TRBV6-1 combines with J gene TRBJ1-2; no clear D. V was clipped by 3 bases and J by 5 bases, with 13 bases between them. CDR1 and CDR2 from the germline V gene are MNHNS and SASEGT. The CDR3 runs to 14 residues. The CDR3 protein is CASSDLTRRYGYTF. The CDR3 DNA is TGTGCCAGCAGTGACCTGACGAGGCGGTATGGCTACACCTTC.

In its sample, this clone was seen once. The chain combines TRBV6-1 with TRBJ2-7; tentatively, D is TRBD2 (5 bases). Germline V lookup: CDR1 MNHNS, CDR2 SASEGT. V was shortened by 1 base and J by 6 bases, with 16 bases between the two germline ends. The CDR3 runs 15 residues. The CDR3 nucleotides read TGTGCCAGCAGTGAAGACCGAGGGTTGCTCGGCGAGCAGTACTTC. This sequence encodes CASSEDRGLLGEQYF.

This clone was detected only a few times. This chain links TRBV9 with TRBJ1-5; D remains ambiguous. Per germline, CDR1 SGDLS and CDR2 YYNGEE. V shed 4 bases and J shed 4 bases, with 15 bases lying between them. The CDR3 runs 15 residues. The CDR3 region has the DNA TGTGCCAGCAGCCAAGAGGGAGTGTCGAATCAGCCCCAGCATTTT. It translates to CASSQEGVSNQPQHF.

The J gene is TRBJ1-3, the V gene TRBV7-9; D is undetermined. There are 15 residues in the CDR3. Trimming shortened V by 1 base and J by 1 base, and 8 bases separated the two germline ends. Germline CDR1 and CDR2: SEHNR and FQNEAQ (reference sequence). CDR3 sequence (DNA): TGTGCCAGCAGCTTAGGACTGCAATCTGGAAACACCATATATTTT. Translation: CASSLGLQSGNTIYF.